A single sample gave rise to the 30 T cell receptor beta chains below, sequenced in a study of T cell changes during pregnancy in multiple sclerosis. TCRdb's copy holds only in-frame clones and misses some; the assay was immunoSEQ multiplex PCR. The sample lists 40,000 to 45,000 clones; 85% to 95% were seen once. The material sequenced was CD8+ T cells from peripheral blood mononuclear cells, taken in the third trimester of pregnancy. The receptors were sampled from a female donor with multiple sclerosis, enrolled in a pregnancy study.

The genes are TRBV29-1 and TRBJ2-1; TRBD2 agrees at 7 bases. V was clipped by 3 bases and J by 0 bases; unmatched bases: 11. The CDR3 contains 17 residues. Germline-derived CDR1 and CDR2 are SQVTM and ANQGSEA. CDR3: CSVDRPLADSSYNEQFF. The CDR3 DNA follows: TGCAGCGTTGATCGGCCGCTAGCGGATAGCTCCTACAATGAGCAGTTCTTC.

V and J are TRBV28 and TRBJ2-7, with no clear D. The germline gives CDR1 MDHEN, CDR2 SYDVKM. Trimming stripped 3 bases from V and 6 bases from J, with 6 bases between. There are 11 residues in the CDR3. The CDR3 DNA reads TGTGCCAGCAGTTTTCCCGGCGAGCAGTACTTC. The encoded protein is CASSFPGEQYF. The variable domain in full, completed from reference TRBV28 and TRBJ2-7, reads DVKVTQSSRYLVKRTGEKVFLECVQDMDHENMFWYRQDPGLGLRLIYFSYDVKMKEKGDIPEGYSVSREKKERFSLILESASTNQTSMYLCASSFPGEQYFGPGTRLTVT.

This clone is a singleton in its sample. The chain has TRBV7-2 and TRBJ2-3; 7 bases align to TRBD2. With 1 base clipped from V and 4 bases from J, the junction kept 5 bases outside the gene matches. The germline V gene has CDR1 SGHTA and CDR2 FQGNSA. The CDR3 contains 15 residues. Written as DNA, the CDR3 is TGTGCCAGCAGCTTAGGGGCGGGAGTGGCAGATACGCAGTATTTT. This encodes CASSLGAGVADTQYF.

This chain connects TRBV28 to TRBJ2-3, with D perhaps matching TRBD1 (5 bases). With 5 bases removed from V and 9 bases from J, the gap between germline ends came to 12 bases. Per the germline V gene, CDR1 is MDHEN and CDR2 is SYDVKM. The CDR3 runs 12 residues. The chain's CDR3 is CASSTGDGTQYF. The DNA for the CDR3 is TGTGCCAGCAGTACAGGAGACGGCACGCAGTATTTT.

J is TRBJ1-3 and V is TRBV6-1; possibly TRBD1 for D (5 bases). With 5 bases removed from V and 0 bases from J, the gap between germline ends came to 11 bases. The germline V gene has CDR1 MNHNS and CDR2 SASEGT. This CDR3 is 15 amino acids long. The CDR3 region is CASSTEQASGNTIYF. The DNA for the CDR3 is TGTGCCAGCAGTACTGAACAGGCCTCTGGAAACACCATATATTTT.

The rearrangement uses TRBV5-1 and TRBJ2-5, with a possible D match to TRBD2 (6 bases). V lost 2 bases to trimming and J lost 1 base, with 9 bases between them. From germline, CDR1 is SGHRS and CDR2 YFSETQ. The CDR3 totals 14 residues. This chain's CDR3 is CASSFGGLQETQYF. In DNA, the CDR3 is TGCGCCAGCAGCTTCGGAGGGCTCCAAGAGACCCAGTACTTC.

This clone was observed once. V and J are TRBV5-5 and TRBJ2-1; possibly TRBD2 for D (5 bases). V shed 0 bases and J shed 10 bases, with 14 bases lying between them. The CDR3 consists of 14 residues. CDR1 is SGHKS, CDR2 YYEKEE, per germline (reference sequence). The CDR3 protein is CASSLGQPPSEQFF. DNA of the CDR3: TGTGCCAGCAGCTTGGGTCAGCCCCCTAGCGAGCAGTTCTTC. The whole variable domain, remainder taken from reference TRBV5-5 and TRBJ2-1, is DAGVTQSPTHLIKTRGQQVTLRCSPISGHKSVSWYQQVLGQGPQFIFQYYEKEERGRGNFPDRFSARQFPNYSSELNVNALLLGDSALYLCASSLGQPPSEQFFGPGTRLTVL.

This sequence joins TRBV27 and TRBJ2-1; TRBD2 matches at 10 bases. The V gene's germline CDR1 is MNHEY and CDR2 SMNVEV (reference sequence). The CDR3 has 15 amino acids. Trimming removed 5 bases from V and 7 bases from J; junction bases left unmatched: 8. Here the CDR3 DNA reads TGTGCCAGCAGTATACTAGCGGGGACGAAAAATGAGCAGTTCTTC. Amino acids: CASSILAGTKNEQFF.

In its sample, this clone is large. The chain is built from TRBV13 and TRBJ1-2; TRBD1 matches 12 bases. The CDR3 has 13 residues. Germline V gives CDR1 PRHDT, CDR2 FYEKMQ (reference sequence). V was pared by 3 bases and J by 14 bases, with 7 bases of the junction left unmatched. In nucleotides, the CDR3 is TGTGCCAGCAGCTTGGGACAGGGGGCTTTTGATACCTTC. Amino acids: CASSLGQGAFDTF.

The chain carries TRBV5-1 and TRBJ2-5; no definite D call. This CDR3 is built from 13 residues. From germline, CDR1 is SGHRS and CDR2 YFSETQ. The ends were cut back, 0 bases at V and 3 bases at J, with 6 bases in the middle. In DNA, the CDR3 is TGCGCCAGCAGCTTGGACAGTGAAGAGACCCAGTACTTC. This gives the protein CASSLDSEETQYF.

The chain has TRBV6-4 and TRBJ1-2; TRBD1 is a possible D gene (5 bases). Germline CDR1 and CDR2: MRHNA and SNTAGT. V lost 3 bases and J 8 bases, leaving 16 bases between the germline ends. The CDR3 loop spans 14 amino acids. The CDR3 spells CASSDTREADGYTF. In DNA, the CDR3 is TGTGCCAGCAGTGATACCAGGGAGGCAGACGGCTACACCTTC.

V usage is TRBV7-8 and J usage is TRBJ2-1, with D possibly TRBD2 on 5 matching bases. Germline values: CDR1 SGHVS, CDR2 FQNEAQ. V lost 0 bases and J 10 bases, leaving 13 bases between the germline ends. The CDR3 sequence is 14 residues long. DNA of the CDR3: TGTGCCAGCAGCTTAGCCGGGATCGTGGAAGAGCAGTTCTTC. Amino acids: CASSLAGIVEEQFF.

The rearrangement joins TRBV2 to TRBJ1-1; 8 bases are a match to TRBD1. V trimming: 6 bases; J trimming: 0 bases; junction bases outside the gene matches: 3. The CDR3 loop spans 14 amino acids. Germline-derived CDR1 and CDR2 are SNHLY and FYNNEI. The DNA of the CDR3 is TGTGCCAGCAGGCAGGGGGCGATGAACACTGAAGCTTTCTTT. Translation: CASRQGAMNTEAFF.

The chain is built from TRBV9 and TRBJ1-3; D is possibly TRBD1 (5 bases). The germline CDR1 and CDR2 sequences are SGDLS and YYNGEE. The CDR3 totals 17 residues. Trimming took 4 bases from V and 1 from J, leaving 18 bases between them. The CDR3 DNA sequence: TGTGCCAGCAGCCCCTTTTCGGGGGGAGTATCTGGAAACACCATATATTTT. It is translated as CASSPFSGGVSGNTIYF.

The chain has TRBV27 and TRBJ2-1; 10 bases are a match to TRBD1. This CDR3 contains 15 residues. V was clipped by 5 bases and J by 2 bases; unmatched bases: 3. The germline V gene encodes CDR1 MNHEY and CDR2 SMNVEV (reference sequence). CDR3 amino acids: CASSQTGGAYNEQFF. The DNA for the CDR3 is TGTGCCAGCAGTCAGACAGGGGGCGCCTACAATGAGCAGTTCTTC.

The chain carries TRBV6-4 and TRBJ2-7, with 10 bases fitting TRBD2. CDR1 and CDR2 from the germline V gene are MRHNA and SNTAGT. Losses at the gene ends were 8 bases for V and 3 bases for J; bases not matched to a gene: 10. CDR3 length: 15 residues. CDR3 DNA sequence: TGTGCCAGCGGTAGCAAAAAGCGGGAGGGCTACGAGCAGTACTTC. This codes for CASGSKKREGYEQYF.

V gene TRBV7-6 combines with J gene TRBJ2-1, with TRBD1 matching over 8 bases. CDR1 SGHVS and CDR2 FNYEAQ come from the germline V gene. V shed 1 base, J shed 5 bases, and the junction held 7 bases outside the gene matches. The CDR3 has 16 amino acids. CDR3 residues: CASSLVGEQGDNEQFF. The CDR3 DNA reads TGTGCCAGCAGCTTAGTGGGAGAACAGGGGGACAATGAGCAGTTCTTC.

V gene TRBV9 combines with J gene TRBJ1-2; D uncertain. Germline CDR1 SGDLS, CDR2 YYNGEE. This CDR3 is built from 14 residues. Deletions cut 0 bases from V and 3 bases from J, with 9 bases between. The CDR3 region has the DNA TGTGCCAGCAGCGTAGGAGGGAACGACTATGGCTACACCTTC. Translation gives CASSVGGNDYGYTF.

The V gene is TRBV7-3, the J gene TRBJ2-2, with 7 bases identical to TRBD1. Germline V gives CDR1 SGHTA, CDR2 FQGTGA. This CDR3 comprises 16 residues. Germline trimming cut 1 base from V and 1 base from J; bases unmatched to any gene: 3. CDR3 sequence: CASSLKGGRNTGELFF. Here the CDR3 DNA reads TGTGCCAGCAGCTTAAAAGGGGGCCGGAACACCGGGGAGCTGTTTTTT.

The chain recombines TRBV9 with TRBJ2-1, with 7 bases lining up with TRBD1. V lost 3 bases to trimming and J lost 6 bases; unmatched junction nucleotides: 6. This CDR3 has 14 amino acids. Per the germline V gene, CDR1 is SGDLS and CDR2 is YYNGEE. The CDR3, as DNA: TGTGCCAGCAGCGCCACGACAGGGTCCAATGAGCAGTTCTTC. Protein: CASSATTGSNEQFF.

The chain couples TRBV6-4 to TRBJ2-1; D possibly corresponds to TRBD1 (6 bases). Trimming stripped 3 bases from V and 0 bases from J, with 12 bases between. The CDR3 spans 16 residues. Per germline, CDR1 MRHNA and CDR2 SNTAGT. For the CDR3, the DNA is TGTGCCAGCAGTGAATCGGGACACAGCTCCTACAATGAGCAGTTCTTC. This encodes CASSESGHSSYNEQFF.

The gene calls are TRBV19 and TRBJ2-3, with a tentative D call TRBD2 (6 bases). V shed 2 bases and J shed 1 base, with 7 bases lying between them. This CDR3 spans 14 amino acids. CDR1 LNHDA and CDR2 SQIVND come from the germline V gene (reference sequence). CDR3: CASSIRGGTDTQYF. The CDR3 nucleotides read TGTGCCAGTAGTATACGCGGGGGCACAGATACGCAGTATTTT.

The chain carries TRBV10-2 and TRBJ1-2; perhaps TRBD1 as D (5 bases). CDR1 and CDR2 (germline): WSHSY, SAAADI. Trimming removed 7 bases from V and 2 bases from J, with 11 bases in between. CDR3 length equals 13 residues. The CDR3 DNA reads TGCGCCAGCATGGGGGGACCGAACTATGGCTACACCTTC. Translated: CASMGGPNYGYTF.

The chain has TRBV27 and TRBJ1-1, with D perhaps matching TRBD1 (5 bases). From germline, CDR1 is MNHEY and CDR2 SMNVEV (reference sequence). Trimming removed 5 bases at V and 3 bases at J, with 19 bases between. This CDR3 has 16 residues. CDR3 sequence (DNA): TGTGCCAGCAGTCTCGCGGGAGGGGAGGGGTACACTGAAGCTTTCTTT. It yields the protein CASSLAGGEGYTEAFF.

The gene calls are TRBV9 and TRBJ1-1; possible D gene TRBD1, 5 bases. V was shortened by 3 bases and J by 4 bases, with 22 bases between the two germline ends. Looked up from germline, CDR1 is SGDLS and CDR2 is YYNGEE. This CDR3 comprises 17 residues. The CDR3 nucleotides are TGTGCCAGCAGCGAGACGCCGGGGGTAGGGCCCAGCACTGAAGCTTTCTTT. This encodes CASSETPGVGPSTEAFF.

The rearrangement uses TRBV7-9 and TRBJ2-5; D remains unclear. This CDR3 is built from 15 residues. Germline CDR1 and CDR2: SEHNR and FQNEAQ (reference sequence). V gave up 5 bases and J gave up 4 bases, with 17 bases separating them. The CDR3, as DNA: TGTGCCAGCAGCGTTCCCGATGATTTCGGAGAGACCCAGTACTTC. Translation gives CASSVPDDFGETQYF.

The chain carries TRBV7-9 and TRBJ2-2; D not certain. CDR1 SEHNR and CDR2 FQNEAQ come from the germline V gene (reference sequence). Trimming took 4 bases from V and 0 from J, leaving 6 bases between them. This CDR3 contains 14 residues. DNA of the CDR3: TGTGCCAGCAGCTCAGACTCGAACACCGGGGAGCTGTTTTTT. Amino acids: CASSSDSNTGELFF.

This chain connects TRBV5-4 to TRBJ2-3; 14 bases map to TRBD2. The CDR3 is made up of 19 amino acids. Germline trimming cut 3 bases from V and 3 bases from J; bases unmatched to any gene: 12. Per the germline V gene, CDR1 is SGHNT and CDR2 is YYREEE (reference sequence). Written as DNA, the CDR3 is TGTGCCAGCAGCTCAACAAGCGGGACTAGCGGGAGTCTGACAGATACGCAGTATTTT. Encoded protein: CASSSTSGTSGSLTDTQYF.

The genes are TRBV6-6 and TRBJ2-7, with D possibly matching TRBD1 (6 bases). The CDR3 is 14 residues long. The V and J ends lost 7 bases and 2 bases respectively, with 15 bases between them. Germline lookup yields CDR1 MNHNY and CDR2 SVGAGI (reference sequence). In nucleotides, the CDR3 is TGTGCCAGCACACGGACAGAATCCACCTACGAGCAGTACTTC. It specifies CASTRTESTYEQYF.

The chain carries TRBV7-3 and TRBJ2-3; a possible D gene is TRBD2 (5 bases). With 5 bases removed from V and 2 bases from J, the gap between germline ends came to 14 bases. Germline loops: CDR1 SGHTA, CDR2 FQGTGA. This CDR3 spans 15 amino acids. The CDR3 region is CASSPSGSVTDTQYF. In DNA form, the CDR3 reads TGTGCCAGCAGCCCTTCCGGTAGCGTCACAGATACGCAGTATTTT.